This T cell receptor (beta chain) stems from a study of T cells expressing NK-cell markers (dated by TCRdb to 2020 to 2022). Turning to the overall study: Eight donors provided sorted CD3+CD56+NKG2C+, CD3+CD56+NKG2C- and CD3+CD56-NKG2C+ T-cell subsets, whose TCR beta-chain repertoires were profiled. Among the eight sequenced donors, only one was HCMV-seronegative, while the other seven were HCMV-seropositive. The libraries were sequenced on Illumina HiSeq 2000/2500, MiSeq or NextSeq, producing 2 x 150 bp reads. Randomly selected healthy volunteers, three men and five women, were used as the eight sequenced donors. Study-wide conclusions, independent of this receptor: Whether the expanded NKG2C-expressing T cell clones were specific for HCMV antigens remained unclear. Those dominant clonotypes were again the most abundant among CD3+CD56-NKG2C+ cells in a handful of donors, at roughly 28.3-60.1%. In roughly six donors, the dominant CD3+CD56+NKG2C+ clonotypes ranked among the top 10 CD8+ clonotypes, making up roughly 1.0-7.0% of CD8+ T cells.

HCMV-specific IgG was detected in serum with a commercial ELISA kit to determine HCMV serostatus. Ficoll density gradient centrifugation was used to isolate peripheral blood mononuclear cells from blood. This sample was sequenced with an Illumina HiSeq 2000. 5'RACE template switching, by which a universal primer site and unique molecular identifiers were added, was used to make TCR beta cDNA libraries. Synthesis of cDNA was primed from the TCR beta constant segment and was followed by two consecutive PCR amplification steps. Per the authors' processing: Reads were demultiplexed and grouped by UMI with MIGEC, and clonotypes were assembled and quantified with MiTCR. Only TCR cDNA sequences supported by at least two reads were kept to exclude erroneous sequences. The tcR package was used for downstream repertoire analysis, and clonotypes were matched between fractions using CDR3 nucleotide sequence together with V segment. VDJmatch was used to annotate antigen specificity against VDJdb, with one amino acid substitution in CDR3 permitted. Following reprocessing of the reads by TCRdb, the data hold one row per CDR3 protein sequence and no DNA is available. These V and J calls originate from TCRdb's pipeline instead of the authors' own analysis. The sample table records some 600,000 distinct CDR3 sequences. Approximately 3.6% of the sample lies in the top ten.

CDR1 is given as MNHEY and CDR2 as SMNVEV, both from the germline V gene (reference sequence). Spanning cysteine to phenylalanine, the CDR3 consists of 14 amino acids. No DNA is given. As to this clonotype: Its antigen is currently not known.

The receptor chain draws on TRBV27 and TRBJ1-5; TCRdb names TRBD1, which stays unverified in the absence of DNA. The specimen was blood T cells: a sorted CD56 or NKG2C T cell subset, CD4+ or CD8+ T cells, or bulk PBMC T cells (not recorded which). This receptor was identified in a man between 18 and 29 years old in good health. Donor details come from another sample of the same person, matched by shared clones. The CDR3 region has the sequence CAIDGTGVNQPQHF.